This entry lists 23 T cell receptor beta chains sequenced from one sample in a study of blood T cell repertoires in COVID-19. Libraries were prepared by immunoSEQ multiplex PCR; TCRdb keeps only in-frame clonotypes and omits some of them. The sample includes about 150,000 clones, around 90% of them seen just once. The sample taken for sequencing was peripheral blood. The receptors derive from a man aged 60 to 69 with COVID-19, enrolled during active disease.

CDR3 DNA: TGTGCCAGCAGTAGACAGGGGCTAGGGGATTCACCCCTCCACTTT. Its protein product is CASSRQGLGDSPLHF. The chain has TRBV6-5 and TRBJ1-6; the match to TRBD1 covers 8 bases. Germline CDR1 MNHEY, CDR2 SVGAGI. This CDR3 contains 15 residues. V was clipped by 5 bases and J by 8 bases; unmatched bases: 8.

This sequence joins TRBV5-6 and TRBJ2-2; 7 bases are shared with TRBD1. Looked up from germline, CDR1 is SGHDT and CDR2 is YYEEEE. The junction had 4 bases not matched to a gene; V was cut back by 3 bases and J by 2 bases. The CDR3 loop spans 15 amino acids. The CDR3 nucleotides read TGTGCCAGCAGCTCCGGACAGGCCAACACCGGGGAGCTGTTTTTT. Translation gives CASSSGQANTGELFF.

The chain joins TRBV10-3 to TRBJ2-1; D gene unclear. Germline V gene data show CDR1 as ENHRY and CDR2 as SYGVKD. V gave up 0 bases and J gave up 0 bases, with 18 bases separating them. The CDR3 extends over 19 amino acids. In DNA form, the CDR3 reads TGTGCCATCAGTGAGTCTTTAGTTTCGCGAGCGAACTCCTACAATGAGCAGTTCTTC. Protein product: CAISESLVSRANSYNEQFF.

Here the CDR3 reads CASRRNRDRGTQYF. CDR3 nucleotide sequence: TGTGCCAGCCGGAGAAACAGGGACAGAGGGACCCAGTACTTC. The chain links TRBV7-2 to TRBJ2-5, with 7 bases lining up with TRBD1. The CDR3 covers 14 residues. Germline V gene lookup returns CDR1 SGHTA and CDR2 FQGNSA. Trimming removed 8 bases from V and 7 bases from J; junction bases left unmatched: 13.

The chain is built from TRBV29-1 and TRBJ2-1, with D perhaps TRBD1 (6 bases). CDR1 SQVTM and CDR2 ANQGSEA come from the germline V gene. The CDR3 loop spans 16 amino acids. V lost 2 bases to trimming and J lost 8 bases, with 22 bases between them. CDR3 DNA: TGCAGCGTTGAAAGGGGACACAGATTGGTTGGCGATGAGCAGTTCTTC. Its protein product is CSVERGHRLVGDEQFF.

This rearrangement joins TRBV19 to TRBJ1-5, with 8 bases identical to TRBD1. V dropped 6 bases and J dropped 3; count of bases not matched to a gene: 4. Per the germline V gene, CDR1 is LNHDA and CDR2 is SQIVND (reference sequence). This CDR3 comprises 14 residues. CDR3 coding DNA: TGTGCCAGTAGCGGGACAGGAAACAATCAGCCCCAGCATTTT. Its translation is CASSGTGNNQPQHF.

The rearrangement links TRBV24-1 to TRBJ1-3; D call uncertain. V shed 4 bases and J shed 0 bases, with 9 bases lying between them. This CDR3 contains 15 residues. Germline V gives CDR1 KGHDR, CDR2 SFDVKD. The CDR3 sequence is CATSEGGYSGNTIYF. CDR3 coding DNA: TGTGCCACCAGTGAGGGCGGGTACTCTGGAAACACCATATATTTT.

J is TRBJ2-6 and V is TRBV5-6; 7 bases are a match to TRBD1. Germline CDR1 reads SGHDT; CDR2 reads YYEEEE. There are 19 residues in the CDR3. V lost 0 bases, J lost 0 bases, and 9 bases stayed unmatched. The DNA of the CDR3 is TGTGCCAGCAGCTTGGGACCCTCGGACAGGTTCTCTGGGGCCAACGTCCTGACTTTC. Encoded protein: CASSLGPSDRFSGANVLTF.

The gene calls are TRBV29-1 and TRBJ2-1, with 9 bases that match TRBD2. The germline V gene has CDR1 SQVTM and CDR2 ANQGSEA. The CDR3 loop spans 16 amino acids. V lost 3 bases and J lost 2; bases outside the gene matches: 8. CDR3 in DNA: TGCAGCGTTGATCCCCGGGCTAGCGGGGCCTACAATGAGCAGTTCTTC. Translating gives CSVDPRASGAYNEQFF.

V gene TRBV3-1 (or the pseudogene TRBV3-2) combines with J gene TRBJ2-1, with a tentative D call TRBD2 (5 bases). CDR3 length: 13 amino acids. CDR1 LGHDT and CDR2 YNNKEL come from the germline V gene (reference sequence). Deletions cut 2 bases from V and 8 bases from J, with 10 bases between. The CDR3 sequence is CASSQLATDEQFF. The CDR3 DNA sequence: TGTGCCAGCAGCCAACTAGCTACAGATGAGCAGTTCTTC.

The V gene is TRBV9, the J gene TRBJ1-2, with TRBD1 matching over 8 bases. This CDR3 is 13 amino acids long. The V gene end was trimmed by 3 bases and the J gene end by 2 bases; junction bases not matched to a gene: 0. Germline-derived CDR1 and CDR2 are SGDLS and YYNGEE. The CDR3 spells CASSGTGNYGYTF. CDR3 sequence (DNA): TGTGCCAGCAGCGGGACAGGGAACTATGGCTACACCTTC.

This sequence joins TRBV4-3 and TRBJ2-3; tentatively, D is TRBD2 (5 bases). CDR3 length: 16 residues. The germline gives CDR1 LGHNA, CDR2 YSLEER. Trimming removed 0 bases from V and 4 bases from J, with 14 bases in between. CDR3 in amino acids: CASSQEGGWPADTQYF. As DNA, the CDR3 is TGCGCCAGCAGCCAAGAAGGAGGTTGGCCCGCAGATACGCAGTATTTT.

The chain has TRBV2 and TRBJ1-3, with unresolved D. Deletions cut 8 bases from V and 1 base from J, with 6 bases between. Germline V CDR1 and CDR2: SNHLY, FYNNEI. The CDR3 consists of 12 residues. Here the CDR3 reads CASSNSGNTIYF. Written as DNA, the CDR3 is TGTGCCAGCTCTAATTCTGGAAACACCATATATTTT.

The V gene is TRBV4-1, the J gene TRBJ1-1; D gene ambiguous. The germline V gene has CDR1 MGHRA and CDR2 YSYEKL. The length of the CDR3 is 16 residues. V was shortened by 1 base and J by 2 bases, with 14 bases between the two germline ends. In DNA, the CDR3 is TGCGCCAGCAGCCAAGTTTTACTAACGGGAAACACTGAAGCTTTCTTT. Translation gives CASSQVLLTGNTEAFF.

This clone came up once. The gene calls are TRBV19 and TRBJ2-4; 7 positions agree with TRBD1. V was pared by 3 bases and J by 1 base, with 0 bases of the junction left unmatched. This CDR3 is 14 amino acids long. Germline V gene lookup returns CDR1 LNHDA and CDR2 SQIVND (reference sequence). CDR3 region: CASSMGQAKNIQYF. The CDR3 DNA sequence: TGTGCCAGTAGTATGGGACAGGCCAAAAACATTCAGTACTTC.

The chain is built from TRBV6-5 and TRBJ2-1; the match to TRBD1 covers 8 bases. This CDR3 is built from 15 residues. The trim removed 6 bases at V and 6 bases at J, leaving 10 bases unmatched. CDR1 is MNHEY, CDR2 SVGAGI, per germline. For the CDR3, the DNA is TGTGCCAGCAGACAGGACAGGGCATCCGTCAATGAGCAGTTCTTC. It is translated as CASRQDRASVNEQFF.

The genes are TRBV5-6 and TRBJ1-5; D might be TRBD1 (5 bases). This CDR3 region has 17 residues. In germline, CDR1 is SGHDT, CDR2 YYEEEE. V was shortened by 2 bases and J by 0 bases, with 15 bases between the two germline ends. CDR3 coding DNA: TGTGCCAGCAGCTTCGGCGGAGCAGACAGTAGCAATCAGCCCCAGCATTTT. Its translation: CASSFGGADSSNQPQHF.

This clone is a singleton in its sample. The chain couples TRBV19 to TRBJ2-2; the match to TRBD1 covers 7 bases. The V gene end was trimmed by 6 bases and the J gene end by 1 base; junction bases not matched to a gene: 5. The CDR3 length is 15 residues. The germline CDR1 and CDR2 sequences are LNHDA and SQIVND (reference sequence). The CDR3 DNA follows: TGTGCCAGTAGAAGGGGACAGCTGAACACCGGGGAGCTGTTTTTT. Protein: CASRRGQLNTGELFF.

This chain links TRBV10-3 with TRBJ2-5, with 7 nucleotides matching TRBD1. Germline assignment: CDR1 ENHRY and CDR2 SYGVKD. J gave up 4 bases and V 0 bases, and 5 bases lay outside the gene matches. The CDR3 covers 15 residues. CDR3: CAISESDRVTETQYF. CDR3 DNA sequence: TGTGCCATCAGTGAGTCAGACAGGGTAACAGAGACCCAGTACTTC.

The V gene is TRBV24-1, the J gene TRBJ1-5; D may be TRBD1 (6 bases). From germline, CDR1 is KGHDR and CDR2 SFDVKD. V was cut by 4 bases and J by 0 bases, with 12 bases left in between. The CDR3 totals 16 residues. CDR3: CATSDGGTTSNQPQHF. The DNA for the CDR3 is TGTGCCACCAGTGACGGTGGGACAACTAGCAATCAGCCCCAGCATTTT.

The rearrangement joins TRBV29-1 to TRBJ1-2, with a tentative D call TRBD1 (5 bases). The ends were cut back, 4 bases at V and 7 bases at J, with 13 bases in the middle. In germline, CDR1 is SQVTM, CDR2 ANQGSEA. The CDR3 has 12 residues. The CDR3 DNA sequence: TGCAGCGTTGTCGGGGGATTAGGTGGCTACACCTTC. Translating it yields CSVVGGLGGYTF.

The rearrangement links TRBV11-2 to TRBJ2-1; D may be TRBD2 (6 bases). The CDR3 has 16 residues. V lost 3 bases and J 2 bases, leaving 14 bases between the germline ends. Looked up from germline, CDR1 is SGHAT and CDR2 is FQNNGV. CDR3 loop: CASSFLYGSAYNEQFF. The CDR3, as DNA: TGTGCCAGCAGCTTCTTATACGGGAGTGCCTACAATGAGCAGTTCTTC.

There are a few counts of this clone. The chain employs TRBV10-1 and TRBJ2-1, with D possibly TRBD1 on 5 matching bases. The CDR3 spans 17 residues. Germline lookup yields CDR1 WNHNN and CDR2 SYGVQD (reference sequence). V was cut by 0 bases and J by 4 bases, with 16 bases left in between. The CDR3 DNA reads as TGCGCCAGCAGTGAGTCGAGTAGGGGCGGAACATACAATGAGCAGTTCTTC. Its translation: CASSESSRGGTYNEQFF.